These 30 T cell receptor beta chains came from one sample sequenced in a study of T cell repertoires in cytomegalovirus infection. Their specific antigens are unknown. TCRdb reprocessed the reads via MiXCR and lists one record per CDR3 protein. The data hold roughly 110,000 distinct CDR3 sequences, with roughly a tenth observed a single time. Material: PBMCs, sequenced either directly or after in vitro stimulation (not recorded which). The receptors shown here come from a human donor in good health (CMV status not recorded). Some clones in this sample may be carry-over from other donors' samples.

The chain combines TRBV2 with TRBJ1-1; a weak D match, TRBD1 (5 bases). Trimming left V 7 bases short and J 5 bases short, with 8 bases between. The germline V gene has CDR1 SNHLY and CDR2 FYNNEI. The CDR3 totals 11 residues. In DNA form, the CDR3 reads TGTGCCAGCACACGGGGGACTGAAGCTTTCTTT. Encoded protein: CASTRGTEAFF.

This clonotype has ten or more counts. The chain links TRBV7-2 to TRBJ1-1; the D gene is possibly TRBD1 (5 bases). The V gene lost 1 base and the J gene lost 4 bases, with 13 bases spanning the gap. Germline V lookup: CDR1 SGHTA, CDR2 FQGNSA. This CDR3 is 15 amino acids long. The CDR3 reads CASSLVAGGGTEAFF. CDR3 nucleotide sequence: TGTGCCAGCAGCTTAGTAGCGGGGGGTGGCACTGAAGCTTTCTTT.

In its sample, this clonotype was seen a few times. The J gene is TRBJ1-5, the V gene TRBV19; D perhaps matches TRBD1 (5 bases). Germline CDR1 LNHDA, CDR2 SQIVND (reference sequence). V lost 3 bases to trimming and J lost 2 bases, with 14 bases between them. CDR3 length equals 16 residues. This CDR3 is CASSMGGAVRNQPQHF. As DNA, the CDR3 is TGTGCCAGTAGTATGGGTGGGGCCGTACGCAATCAGCCCCAGCATTTT.

This clonotype has only one observation. The chain combines TRBV14 with TRBJ1-1, with 12 bases fitting TRBD1. The V gene's germline CDR1 is SGHDN and CDR2 FVKESK. The CDR3 runs 15 residues. V gave up 1 base and J gave up 11 bases; unmatched junction bases: 8. CDR3 nucleotide sequence: TGTGCCAGCAGCCAAGCGGGACAGGGGGCTCGGGGGGCTTTCTTT. Its protein is CASSQAGQGARGAFF.

This clonotype turned up a few times. The chain is built from TRBV5-6 and TRBJ2-3; weak D call: TRBD2 (6 bases). The CDR3 runs 14 residues. Germline V CDR1 and CDR2: SGHDT, YYEEEE. V was cut by 0 bases and J by 6 bases, with 11 bases left in between. The CDR3 nucleotides read TGTGCCAGCAGCTTGGGGAGGGCGGTGGATACGCAGTATTTT. Its protein product is CASSLGRAVDTQYF. The full variable domain, rest sourced from reference TRBV5-6 and TRBJ2-3, is DAGVTQSPTHLIKTRGQQVTLRCSPKSGHDTVSWYQQALGQGPQFIFQYYEEEERQRGNFPDRFSGHQFPNYSSELNVNALLLGDSALYLCASSLGRAVDTQYFGPGTRLTVL.

At least ten counts were recorded for this clonotype. The chain employs TRBV12-3 or TRBV12-4 and TRBJ1-2; D remains ambiguous. The ends were cut back, 2 bases at V and 4 bases at J, with 8 bases in the middle. CDR3 size: 13 residues. The DNA for the CDR3 is TGTGCCAGCAGTTTAAGCGGTAGCTATGGCTACACCTTC. Translation gives CASSLSGSYGYTF.

The table lists this clonotype with many counts. The V and J genes are TRBV7-2 and TRBJ2-3, with TRBD1 matching over 7 bases. The junction had 12 bases not matched to a gene; V was cut back by 0 bases and J by 0 bases. Per germline, CDR1 SGHTA and CDR2 FQGNSA. The CDR3 has 19 amino acids. The CDR3 coding sequence is TGTGCCAGCAGCTTAGCGCTCCCCGGACAGGATCGGAGCACAGATACGCAGTATTTT. It yields the protein CASSLALPGQDRSTDTQYF.

This clonotype was recorded many times. CDR3: CASSLAGTISTDTQYF. The DNA for the CDR3 is TGTGCCAGCAGCTTAGCCGGGACGATCAGCACAGATACGCAGTATTTT. V is TRBV7-6 and J is TRBJ2-3; the D gene could be TRBD1 or TRBD2 (5 bases each). CDR1 is SGHVS, CDR2 FNYEAQ, per germline. CDR3 length: 16 residues. Trimming left V 0 bases short and J 0 bases short, with 10 bases between.

The CDR3 nucleotides are TGCAGTGCTAGGAATCGGGCGGAAACCTTCAATGAGCAGTTCTTC. It is translated as CSARNRAETFNEQFF. The chain links TRBV20-1 to TRBJ2-1; D call uncertain. V was trimmed by 3 bases and J by 6 bases, leaving 18 bases between them. The germline CDR1 and CDR2 sequences are DFQATT and SNEGSKA (reference sequence). The CDR3 is 15 residues long.

This clonotype has ten or more counts. CDR3 nucleotides: TGTGCCAGCAGTGAATATCTCTGGGCGTCGGGAGGGTCTGGAAACACCATATATTTT. This sequence encodes CASSEYLWASGGSGNTIYF. The chain carries TRBV25-1 and TRBJ1-3; D not certain. CDR3 length: 19 residues. Trimming stripped 0 bases from V and 1 base from J, with 19 bases between. Germline CDR1 reads MGHDK; CDR2 reads SYGVNS.

This clonotype came up many times. The chain recombines TRBV6-5 with TRBJ1-6, with TRBD1 matching 7 bases. The CDR3 spans 15 residues. V was clipped by 6 bases and J by 6 bases; unmatched bases: 8. Germline V gene lookup returns CDR1 MNHEY and CDR2 SVGAGI. The CDR3 loop is CASRGRGLSNSPLHF. The CDR3 nucleotides read TGTGCCAGCAGAGGGAGGGGGCTAAGTAATTCACCCCTCCACTTT.

This rearrangement joins TRBV7-6 to TRBJ1-2; D uncertain. This CDR3 has 13 residues. Trimming shortened V by 5 bases and J by 9 bases, and 16 bases separated the two germline ends. From germline, CDR1 is SGHVS and CDR2 FNYEAQ. The CDR3 reads CASSTPGQSRYTF. CDR3 sequence (DNA): TGTGCCAGCAGCACACCGGGTCAATCGCGCTACACCTTC.

This chain joins TRBV6-8 and TRBJ2-3; no reliable D call. This CDR3 is 15 amino acids long. CDR1 and CDR2 (germline): MNHGY, SAAAGT. The germline V and J ends were trimmed by 0 bases and 1 base, with 8 bases remaining between them. The CDR3 loop is CASSYSSPGTDTQYF. Here the CDR3 DNA reads TGTGCCAGCAGTTACTCTAGCCCCGGCACAGATACGCAGTATTTT.

Many counts were recorded for this clonotype. This chain joins TRBV5-1 and TRBJ2-3, with 11 bases identical to TRBD1. V gave up 4 bases and J gave up 3 bases; unmatched junction bases: 4. The germline V gene has CDR1 SGHRS and CDR2 YFSETQ. CDR3 length: 15 residues. The CDR3 loop reads CASSGGQGATDTQYF. The CDR3 DNA sequence: TGCGCCAGCAGCGGTGGACAGGGGGCAACAGATACGCAGTATTTT.

This clonotype showed up many times. The chain joins TRBV12-3 or TRBV12-4 to TRBJ1-1, with D uncertain. The CDR3 is 14 residues long. Trimming removed 5 bases at V and 11 bases at J, with 21 bases between. The CDR3 spells CASSPDGESPKAFF. In nucleotides, the CDR3 is TGTGCCAGCAGTCCCGACGGGGAAAGCCCAAAGGCTTTCTTT.

This clonotype has a handful of counts. V gene TRBV24-1 combines with J gene TRBJ1-4; D is unclear. The ends were cut back, 3 bases at V and 7 bases at J, with 8 bases in the middle. This CDR3 has 13 residues. Germline-derived CDR1 and CDR2 are KGHDR and SFDVKD. CDR3 in DNA: TGTGCCACCAGTGATCCCCTCGCTGAAAAACTGTTTTTT. It is translated as CATSDPLAEKLFF.

This clonotype was counted only a few times. The chain carries TRBV11-3 and TRBJ1-1; D may be TRBD1 (6 bases). The CDR3 loop spans 15 amino acids. Trimming stripped 7 bases from V and 2 bases from J, with 17 bases between. CDR1 and CDR2 (germline): SGHNT, YENEEA. The CDR3 sequence is CASTSRGTVNTEAFF. CDR3 coding DNA: TGTGCCAGCACCTCGAGGGGGACGGTAAACACTGAAGCTTTCTTT.

This clonotype was detected ten times or more. The chain couples TRBV6-2 or TRBV6-3 to TRBJ2-1, with D maybe TRBD2 (5 bases). Germline V gene lookup returns CDR1 MNHEY and CDR2 SVGEGT. There are 13 residues in the CDR3. The ends were cut back, 2 bases at V and 5 bases at J, with 7 bases in the middle. This CDR3 reads CASSYRGDNEQFF. Here the CDR3 DNA reads TGTGCCAGCAGTTACCGGGGAGACAATGAGCAGTTCTTC.

In this sample, this clonotype turned up many times. The chain couples TRBV7-2 to TRBJ1-6, with a possible D match to TRBD1 (6 bases). The CDR3 totals 15 residues. Between the trimmed V and J ends, which lost 5 bases and 5 bases, there was a span of 13 bases. CDR1 and CDR2 from the germline V gene are SGHTA and FQGNSA. This chain's CDR3 is CASSPITGNNSPLHF. In DNA, the CDR3 is TGTGCCAGCAGCCCAATTACAGGGAATAATTCACCCCTCCACTTT.

V gene TRBV25-1 combines with J gene TRBJ1-2; no clear D gene. Germline CDR1 MGHDK, CDR2 SYGVNS. The CDR3 is made up of 13 amino acids. Trimming took off 5 bases at V and 6 bases at J, with 13 bases between the two ends. The CDR3 region is CASSSGKLNGYTF. For the CDR3, the DNA is TGTGCCAGCAGTTCGGGCAAGTTAAATGGCTACACCTTC.

This clonotype was picked up a small number of times. This may come from a read error, since a much larger clone is one base off. V and J are TRBV12-5 and TRBJ2-1; TRBD2 agrees at 7 bases. The junction had 10 bases not matched to a gene; V was cut back by 3 bases and J by 5 bases. Germline V gene sequence: CDR1 LGHNT, CDR2 FRNRAP. The length of the CDR3 is 16 residues. The CDR3 coding sequence is TGTGCTAGTGGTTTAGGTCGGGGACTAATACACAATGAGCAGTTCTTC. Translation gives CASGLGRGLIHNEQFF.

The V call is TRBV20-1, the J call TRBJ2-1, with 15 bases aligning to TRBD2. With V trimmed by 6 bases and J by 6 bases, 6 bases remained unmatched. The CDR3 extends over 15 amino acids. CDR1 DFQATT and CDR2 SNEGSKA come from the germline V gene (reference sequence). The CDR3 protein is CSARGLAGGTNEQFF. CDR3 DNA: TGCAGTGCCCGAGGACTAGCGGGGGGGACCAATGAGCAGTTCTTC.

This clonotype was seen a few times. V and J are TRBV11-2 and TRBJ2-3; D may correspond to TRBD1 or TRBD2 (5 bases each). Germline assignment: CDR1 SGHAT and CDR2 FQNNGV. Trimming cost V 1 base and J 0 bases, with 11 bases left between them. The CDR3 covers 16 residues. The CDR3 DNA reads as TGTGCCAGCAGCTTAGGGGGCGGACTTAGCACAGATACGCAGTATTTT. This encodes CASSLGGGLSTDTQYF.

The gene calls are TRBV12-3 or TRBV12-4 and TRBJ1-5; TRBD1 is a possible D gene (5 bases). This CDR3 is built from 16 residues. The germline V and J ends were trimmed by 2 bases and 0 bases, with 11 bases remaining between them. Here the CDR3 DNA reads TGTGCCAGCAGTTTATTTGGGGACTTTAGCAATCAGCCCCAGCATTTT. This sequence encodes CASSLFGDFSNQPQHF.

This clonotype was counted only a few times. This chain joins TRBV19 and TRBJ2-1; D might be TRBD1 or TRBD2, each matching 5 bases. This CDR3 has 14 residues. CDR1 LNHDA and CDR2 SQIVND come from the germline V gene (reference sequence). Trimming took off 10 bases at V and 8 bases at J, with 21 bases between the two ends. In DNA, the CDR3 is TGTGCCACTACCCGGGATTTTGGGGCCCATGAGCAGTTCTTC. Protein product: CATTRDFGAHEQFF.

V usage is TRBV7-9 and J usage is TRBJ1-5, with D hard to call. V lost 2 bases to trimming and J lost 0 bases, with 5 bases between them. This CDR3 is 14 amino acids long. Germline loops: CDR1 SEHNR, CDR2 FQNEAQ (reference sequence). CDR3 bases: TGTGCCAGCAGCTTACAGAATAGCAATCAGCCCCAGCATTTT. Residues: CASSLQNSNQPQHF.

This clonotype was recorded a few times. The rearrangement uses TRBV20-1 and TRBJ1-1; tentatively, D is TRBD1 (6 bases). This CDR3 spans 13 amino acids. V was cut by 6 bases and J by 0 bases, with 11 bases left in between. In germline, CDR1 is DFQATT, CDR2 SNEGSKA (reference sequence). The chain's CDR3 is CSAPGQLNTEAFF. CDR3 nucleotides: TGCAGTGCGCCCGGACAGTTGAACACTGAAGCTTTCTTT.

The V call is TRBV19, the J call TRBJ1-4, with D unclear. CDR3 length: 13 residues. In germline, CDR1 is LNHDA, CDR2 SQIVND (reference sequence). Trimming left V 5 bases short and J 3 bases short, with 7 bases between. CDR3 sequence (DNA): TGTGCCAGTAGTCAAAGACCTAATGAAAAACTGTTTTTT. It yields the protein CASSQRPNEKLFF.

This clonotype has at least ten counts. This sequence joins TRBV7-6 and TRBJ1-3; D is unclear. This CDR3 is built from 15 residues. V shed 5 bases and J shed 0 bases, with 11 bases lying between them. Germline-derived CDR1 and CDR2 are SGHVS and FNYEAQ. The CDR3 spells CASSLDGNSGNTIYF. The DNA of the CDR3 is TGTGCCAGCAGCCTCGACGGGAACTCTGGAAACACCATATATTTT.

At least ten counts were recorded for this clonotype. This chain joins TRBV27 and TRBJ2-7; 9 positions agree with TRBD1. Germline-derived CDR1 and CDR2 are MNHEY and SMNVEV (reference sequence). The CDR3 runs to 17 residues. V lost 0 bases to trimming and J lost 7 bases; unmatched junction nucleotides: 13. In DNA, the CDR3 is TGTGCCAGCAGTTTATCCACGCGTGGGACAGGGCCGGGGGAGCAGTACTTC. Encoded protein: CASSLSTRGTGPGEQYF.